One sample yielded the 17 T cell receptor beta chains listed below, sequenced in a study of monozygotic twins with inflammatory bowel disease. Each CDR3 protein gets one entry in TCRdb, which reprocessed the 5' RACE reads and gives no DNA. This table holds approximately 400,000 distinct CDR3 sequences. Sequenced input: blood. All receptors come from a human donor with ulcerative colitis or Crohn's disease, or a healthy co-twin of an affected twin (not recorded which).

The chain carries TRBV4-2 and TRBJ2-6. This CDR3 region has 17 residues. Germline V gene sequence: CDR1 LGHNA, CDR2 YNFKEQ. This chain's CDR3 is CASSQDPGSSGANVLTF.

The J gene is TRBJ2-3, the V gene TRBV15; TCRdb designates TRBD1, a call that cannot be tested without DNA. CDR3 size: 14 residues. Germline V gives CDR1 LNHNV, CDR2 YYDKDF (reference sequence). The CDR3 is CATSSSRPADTQYF.

The genes are TRBV24-1 and TRBJ2-7; the D call from TCRdb, TRBD2, cannot be confirmed without DNA. Germline values: CDR1 KGHDR, CDR2 SFDVKD. The CDR3 length is 14 residues. CDR3 sequence: CATSDPSGSYEQYF.

This chain links TRBV19 with TRBJ2-1; TCRdb lists TRBD1, though no DNA is available to test this call. CDR3 length equals 14 residues. The germline gives CDR1 LNHDA, CDR2 SQIVND (reference sequence). CDR3 sequence: CASSRGPSYNEQFF.

The rearrangement uses TRBV6-1 and TRBJ2-7. This CDR3 has 13 amino acids. In germline, CDR1 is MNHNS, CDR2 SASEGT. CDR3 protein: CASSQASSGEQYF.

This chain connects TRBV3-1 to TRBJ2-3. The CDR3 has 15 amino acids. CDR1 LGHDT and CDR2 YNNKEL come from the germline V gene (reference sequence). CDR3 sequence: CASSQDGTSIDTQYF.

The V call is TRBV11-3, the J call TRBJ1-5; as DNA is missing, the TRBD1 call by TCRdb cannot be tested. The germline CDR1 and CDR2 sequences are SGHNT and YENEEA. The CDR3 runs to 16 residues. CDR3 in amino acids: CASSFGWGTANQPQHF.

This chain connects TRBV15 to TRBJ1-5; the D call from TCRdb, TRBD1, cannot be confirmed without DNA. In germline, CDR1 is LNHNV, CDR2 YYDKDF (reference sequence). The CDR3 is 18 amino acids. CDR3 sequence reads: CATSREIPGQGAHQPQHF.

The chain links TRBV7-9 to TRBJ2-1; TCRdb's D call of TRBD2 is untestable without DNA. The germline V gene encodes CDR1 SEHNR and CDR2 FQNEAQ (reference sequence). The CDR3 has 11 amino acids. CDR3 in amino acids: CASTRGIEQFF. The entire variable domain, with the rest obtained from reference TRBV7-9 and TRBJ2-1, is as follows: DTGVSQNPRHKITKRGQNVTFRCDPISEHNRLYWYRQTLGQGPEFLTYFQNEAQLEKSRLLSDRFSAERPKGSFSTLEIQRTEQGDSAMYLCASTRGIEQFFGPGTRLTVL.

This chain joins TRBV19 and TRBJ1-6; TCRdb designates TRBD1, a call that cannot be tested without DNA. The CDR3 is 14 amino acids. Germline assignment: CDR1 LNHDA and CDR2 SQIVND (reference sequence). The CDR3 here is CASSTDRGQSPLHF. The full variable domain, rest sourced from reference TRBV19 and TRBJ1-6, is DGGITQSPKYLFRKEGQNVTLSCEQNLNHDAMYWYRQDPGQGLRLIYYSQIVNDFQKGDIAEGYSVSREKKESFPLTVTSAQKNPTAFYLCASSTDRGQSPLHFGNGTRLTVT.

The chain carries TRBV2 and TRBJ2-2; TCRdb returns TRBD1, unconfirmable since there is no DNA. Germline lookup yields CDR1 SNHLY and CDR2 FYNNEI. This CDR3 is 13 amino acids long. The CDR3 here is CASLGGFTGELFF.

The chain uses TRBV5-1 and TRBJ2-3; TCRdb lists TRBD1, though no DNA is available to test this call. The germline gives CDR1 SGHRS, CDR2 YFSETQ. The CDR3 length is 14 residues. This CDR3 is CASRVSGAGDTQYF.

J is TRBJ2-3 and V is TRBV20-1; the TCRdb call, TRBD2, lacks DNA for checking. The CDR3 is made up of 15 amino acids. CDR1 and CDR2 (germline): DFQATT, SNEGSKA (reference sequence). This CDR3 reads CSADGLAGGTDTQYF.

J is TRBJ2-6 and V is TRBV6-1. The CDR3 length is 15 residues. CDR1 MNHNS and CDR2 SASEGT come from the germline V gene. The chain's CDR3 is CASSEGASGANVLTF.

The chain combines TRBV20-1 with TRBJ1-1; TCRdb's D call, TRBD1, is unchecked because there is no DNA. Germline-derived CDR1 and CDR2 are DFQATT and SNEGSKA (reference sequence). The CDR3 consists of 14 residues. The CDR3 region is CTPGQGARNTEAFF.

The CDR3: CAISVGTGGSGAFF. The chain carries TRBV10-3 and TRBJ1-1; TCRdb selects TRBD1, and the lack of DNA leaves this call unchecked. Germline CDR1 ENHRY, CDR2 SYGVKD. The CDR3 spans 14 residues.

CDR3 residues: CASSLQGGSDIQYF. The rearrangement links TRBV18 to TRBJ2-4; the TCRdb D gene call, TRBD2, has no DNA to confirm it. Germline CDR1 KGHSH, CDR2 LQKENI. The CDR3 totals 14 residues.